The subject of this entry is one T cell receptor beta chain. Its antigen is currently unknown. Assay: immunoSEQ multiplex PCR; the TCRdb copy retains only in-frame clones and omits some. The repertoire holds approximately 82,000 clones, with 85% to 90% as singletons. This entry belongs to a study of OX40 agonist ivuxolimab in advanced cancers. On the study more broadly: Patients in dose escalation had liver, melanoma, kidney or head and neck cancers. Regarding the study as a whole: With doses of 0.1-3.0 mg/kg, partial responders showed among the lowest clonal expansion. The antigen specificity of the peripheral T cells (those that were expanded) was not determined. The study observed clonal expansion of CD4+ and CD8+ blood T cells by week 6 at 0.1 to 3.0 mg/kg.

From germline, CDR1 is MDHEN and CDR2 SYDVKM. This CDR3 spans 15 amino acids. V was clipped by 6 bases and J by 0 bases, with 14 bases between them. This TCR was sampled from an adult with an advanced solid tumor such as melanoma, head and neck, liver or kidney cancer. Sequences were derived from CD4+ or CD8+ T cells sorted from blood, sampled in a trial of the OX40 agonist ivuxolimab. This rearrangement joins TRBV28 to TRBJ1-2; TRBD1 is a possible D gene (6 bases). CDR3 sequence (DNA): TGTGCCAGCAGGGAATACAGGGTTACTAACTATGGCTACACCTTC. Its protein product is CASREYRVTNYGYTF.